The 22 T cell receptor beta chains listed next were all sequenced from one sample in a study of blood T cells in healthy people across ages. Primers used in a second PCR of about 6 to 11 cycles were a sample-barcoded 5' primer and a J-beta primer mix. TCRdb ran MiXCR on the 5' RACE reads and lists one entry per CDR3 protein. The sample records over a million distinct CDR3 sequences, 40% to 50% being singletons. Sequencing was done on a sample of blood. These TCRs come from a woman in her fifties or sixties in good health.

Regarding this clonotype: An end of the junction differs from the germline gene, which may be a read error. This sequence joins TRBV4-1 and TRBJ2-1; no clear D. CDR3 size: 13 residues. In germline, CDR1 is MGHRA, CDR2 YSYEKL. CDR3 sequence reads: CASSHPPYNEQFF. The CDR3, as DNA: TGTGCCAGCAGTCATCCGCCTTACAATGAGCAGTTCTTC.

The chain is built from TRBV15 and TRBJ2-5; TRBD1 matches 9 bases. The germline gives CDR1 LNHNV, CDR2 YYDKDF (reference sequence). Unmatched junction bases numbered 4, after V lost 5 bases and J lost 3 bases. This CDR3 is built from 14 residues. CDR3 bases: TGTGCCACCAGCGCCCGGGACAGGGAAGAGACCCAGTACTTC. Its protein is CATSARDREETQYF.

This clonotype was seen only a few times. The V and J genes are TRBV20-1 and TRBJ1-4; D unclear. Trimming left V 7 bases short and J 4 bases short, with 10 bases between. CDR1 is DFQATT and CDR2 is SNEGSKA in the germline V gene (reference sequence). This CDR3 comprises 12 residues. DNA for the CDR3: TGCAGTGTCCGGCCGAATAATGAAAAACTGTTTTTT. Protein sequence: CSVRPNNEKLFF.

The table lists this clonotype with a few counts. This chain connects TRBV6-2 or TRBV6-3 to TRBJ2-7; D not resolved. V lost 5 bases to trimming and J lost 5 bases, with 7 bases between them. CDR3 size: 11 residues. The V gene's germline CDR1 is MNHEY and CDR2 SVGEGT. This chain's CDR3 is CASSLWDEQYF. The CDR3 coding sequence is TGTGCCAGCAGTCTGTGGGACGAGCAGTACTTC.

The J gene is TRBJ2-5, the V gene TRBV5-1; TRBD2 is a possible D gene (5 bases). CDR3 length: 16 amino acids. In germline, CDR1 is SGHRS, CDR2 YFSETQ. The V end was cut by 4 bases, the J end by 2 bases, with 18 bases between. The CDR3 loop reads CASSGPGGPEQETQYF. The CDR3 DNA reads TGCGCCAGCAGCGGACCCGGCGGGCCCGAACAAGAGACCCAGTACTTC.

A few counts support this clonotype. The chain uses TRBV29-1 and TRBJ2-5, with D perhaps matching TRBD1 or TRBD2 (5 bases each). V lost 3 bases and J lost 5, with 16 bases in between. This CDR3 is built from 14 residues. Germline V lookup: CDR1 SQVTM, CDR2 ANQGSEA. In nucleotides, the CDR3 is TGCAGCGTTGACTTCCTTTGGGGGAGTGAGACCCAGTACTTC. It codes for CSVDFLWGSETQYF.

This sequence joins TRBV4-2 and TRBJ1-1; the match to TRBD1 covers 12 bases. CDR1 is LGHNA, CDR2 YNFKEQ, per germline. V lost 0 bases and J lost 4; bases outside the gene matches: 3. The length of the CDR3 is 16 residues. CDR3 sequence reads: CASSQDPGQGATEAFF. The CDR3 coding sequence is TGTGCCAGCAGCCAAGATCCGGGACAGGGGGCCACTGAAGCTTTCTTT.

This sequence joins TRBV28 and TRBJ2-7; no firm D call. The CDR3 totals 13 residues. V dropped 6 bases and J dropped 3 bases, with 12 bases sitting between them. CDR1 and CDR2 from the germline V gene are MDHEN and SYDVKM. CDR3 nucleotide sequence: TGTGCCAGCAGGCTCCCGGCAAGCTACGAGCAGTACTTC. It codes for CASRLPASYEQYF.

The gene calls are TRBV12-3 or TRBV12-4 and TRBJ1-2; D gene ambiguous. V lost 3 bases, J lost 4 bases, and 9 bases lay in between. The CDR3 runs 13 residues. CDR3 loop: CASSFEGSYGYTF. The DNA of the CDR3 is TGTGCCAGCAGTTTCGAAGGATCCTATGGCTACACCTTC.

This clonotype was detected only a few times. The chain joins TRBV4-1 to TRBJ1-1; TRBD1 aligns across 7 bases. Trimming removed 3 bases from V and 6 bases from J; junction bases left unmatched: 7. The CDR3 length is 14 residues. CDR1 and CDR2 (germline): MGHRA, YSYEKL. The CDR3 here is CASSHRQGNPEAFF. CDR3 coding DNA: TGCGCCAGCAGCCACCGACAGGGTAACCCTGAAGCTTTCTTT.

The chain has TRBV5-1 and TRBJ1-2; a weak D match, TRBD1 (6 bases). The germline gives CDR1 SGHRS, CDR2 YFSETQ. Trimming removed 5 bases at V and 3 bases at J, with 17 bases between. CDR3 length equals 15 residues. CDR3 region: CASSPSGASDYGYTF. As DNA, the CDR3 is TGCGCCAGCAGTCCGTCGGGGGCCAGTGACTATGGCTACACCTTC. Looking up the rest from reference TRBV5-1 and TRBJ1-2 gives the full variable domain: KAGVTQTPRYLIKTRGQQVTLSCSPISGHRSVSWYQQTPGQGLQFLFEYFSETQRNKGNFPGRFSGRQFSNSRSEMNVSTLELGDSALYLCASSPSGASDYGYTFGSGTRLTVV.

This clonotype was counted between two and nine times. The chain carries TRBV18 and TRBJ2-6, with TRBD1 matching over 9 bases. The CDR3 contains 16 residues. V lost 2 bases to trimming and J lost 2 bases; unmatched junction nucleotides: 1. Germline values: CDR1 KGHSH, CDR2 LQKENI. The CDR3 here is CASSPTGGTGANVLTF. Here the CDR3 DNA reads TGTGCCAGCTCACCAACAGGGGGCACTGGGGCCAACGTCCTGACTTTC.

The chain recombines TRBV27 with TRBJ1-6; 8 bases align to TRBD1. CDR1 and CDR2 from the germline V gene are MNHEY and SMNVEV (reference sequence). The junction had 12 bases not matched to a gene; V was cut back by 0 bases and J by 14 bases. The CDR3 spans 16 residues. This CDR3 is CASSLSDRVRSGSLHF. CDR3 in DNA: TGTGCCAGCAGTTTATCGGACAGGGTCAGGTCAGGCTCCCTCCACTTT.

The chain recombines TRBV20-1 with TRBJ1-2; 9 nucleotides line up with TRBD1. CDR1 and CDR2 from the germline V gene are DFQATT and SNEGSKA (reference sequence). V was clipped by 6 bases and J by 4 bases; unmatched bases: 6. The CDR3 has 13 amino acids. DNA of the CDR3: TGCAGTGCAAGGGACAGGGTCCCCTATGGCTACACCTTC. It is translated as CSARDRVPYGYTF.

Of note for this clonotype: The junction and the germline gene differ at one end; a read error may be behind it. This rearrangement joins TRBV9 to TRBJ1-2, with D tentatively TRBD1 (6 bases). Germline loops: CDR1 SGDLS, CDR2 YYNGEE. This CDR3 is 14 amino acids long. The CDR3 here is CASSTPGANYGYTF. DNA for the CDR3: TGTGCCAGCAGCACACCAGGGGCAAACTATGGCTACACCTTT. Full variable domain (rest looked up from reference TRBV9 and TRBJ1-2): DSGVTQTPKHLITATGQRVTLRCSPRSGDLSVYWYQQSLDQGLQFLIQYYNGEERAKGNILERFSAQQFPDLHSELNLSSLELGDSALYFCASSTPGANYGYTFGSGTRLTVV.

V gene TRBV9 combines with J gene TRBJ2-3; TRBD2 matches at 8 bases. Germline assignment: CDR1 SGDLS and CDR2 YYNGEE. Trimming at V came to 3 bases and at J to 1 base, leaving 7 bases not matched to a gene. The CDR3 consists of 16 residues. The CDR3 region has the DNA TGTGCCAGCAGCGAAGGAGTAGCGGGGCGCACAGATACGCAGTATTTT. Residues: CASSEGVAGRTDTQYF.

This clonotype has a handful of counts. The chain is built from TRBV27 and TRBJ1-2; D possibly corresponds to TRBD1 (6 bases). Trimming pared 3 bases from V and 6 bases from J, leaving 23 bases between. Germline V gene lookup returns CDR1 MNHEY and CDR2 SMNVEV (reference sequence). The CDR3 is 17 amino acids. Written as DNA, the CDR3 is TGTGCCAGCAGTTTCGACGGCATGCAGGGGAAAGTGAATGGCTACACCTTC. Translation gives CASSFDGMQGKVNGYTF.

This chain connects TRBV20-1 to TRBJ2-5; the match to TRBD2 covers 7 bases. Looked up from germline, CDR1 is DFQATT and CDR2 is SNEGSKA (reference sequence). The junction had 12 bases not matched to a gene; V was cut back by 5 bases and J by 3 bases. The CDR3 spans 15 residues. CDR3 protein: CSAPSPRTSKETQYF. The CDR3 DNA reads TGCAGTGCTCCTTCCCCCAGGACTAGTAAAGAGACCCAGTACTTC.

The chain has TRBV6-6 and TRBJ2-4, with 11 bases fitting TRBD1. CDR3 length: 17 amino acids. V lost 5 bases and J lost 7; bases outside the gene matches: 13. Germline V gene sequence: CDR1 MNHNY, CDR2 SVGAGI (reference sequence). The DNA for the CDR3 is TGTGCCAGCAGTATCATGAGGACAGGGGGCGCTTTGAACATTCAGTACTTC. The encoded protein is CASSIMRTGGALNIQYF.

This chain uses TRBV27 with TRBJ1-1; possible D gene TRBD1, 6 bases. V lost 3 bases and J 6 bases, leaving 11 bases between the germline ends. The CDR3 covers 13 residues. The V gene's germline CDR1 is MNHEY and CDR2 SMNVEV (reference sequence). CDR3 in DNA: TGTGCCAGCAGTTTGGAGGCAGGGGCTGAAGCTTTCTTT. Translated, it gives CASSLEAGAEAFF.

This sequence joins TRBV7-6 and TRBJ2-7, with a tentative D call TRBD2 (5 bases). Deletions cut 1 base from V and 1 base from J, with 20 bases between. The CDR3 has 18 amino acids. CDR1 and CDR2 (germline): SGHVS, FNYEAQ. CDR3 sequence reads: CASSLDEGRRIPSYEQYF. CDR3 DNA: TGTGCCAGCAGCTTAGATGAGGGCCGAAGAATCCCGTCCTACGAGCAGTACTTC. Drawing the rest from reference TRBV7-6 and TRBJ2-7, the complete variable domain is GAGVSQSPRYKVTKRGQDVALRCDPISGHVSLYWYRQALGQGPEFLTYFNYEAQQDKSGLPNDRFSAERPEGSISTLTIQRTEQRDSAMYRCASSLDEGRRIPSYEQYFGPGTRLTVT.

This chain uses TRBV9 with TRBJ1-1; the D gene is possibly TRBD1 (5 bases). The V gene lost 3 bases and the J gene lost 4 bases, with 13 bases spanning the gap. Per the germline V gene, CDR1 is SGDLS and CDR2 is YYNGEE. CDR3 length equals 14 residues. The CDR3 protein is CASSGGPLSTEAFF. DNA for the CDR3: TGTGCCAGCAGCGGGGGACCGTTGAGCACTGAAGCTTTCTTT.